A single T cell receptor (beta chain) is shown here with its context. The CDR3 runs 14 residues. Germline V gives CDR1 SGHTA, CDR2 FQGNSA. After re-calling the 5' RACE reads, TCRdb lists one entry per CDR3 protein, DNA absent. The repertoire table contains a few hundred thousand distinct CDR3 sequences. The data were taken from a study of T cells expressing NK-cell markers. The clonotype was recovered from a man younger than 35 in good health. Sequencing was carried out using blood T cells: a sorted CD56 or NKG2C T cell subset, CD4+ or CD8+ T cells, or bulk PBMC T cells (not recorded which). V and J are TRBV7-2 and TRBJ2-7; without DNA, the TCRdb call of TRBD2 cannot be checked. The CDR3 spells CASSPALAGTEQYF.